Presented here are 25 T cell receptor beta chains from one specimen sequenced in a study of blood T cells in healthy people across ages. It was with a sample-barcoded 5' primer and a J-beta primer mix that a second PCR of roughly 7 to 12 cycles was run. One entry per CDR3 protein results from TCRdb running MiXCR on the 5' RACE reads. The sample gives hundreds of thousands of distinct CDR3 sequences, approximately 52% of which show up once; about 14% is in the top ten. Sequenced input: blood. The receptor source for this set is a woman aged 80 or older in good health.

Remarks on this clonotype: An end of the junction does not agree with germline; a read error may underlie this. The CDR3 DNA reads TGCAGTGCTAGCGGGCAGATGGTTTTC. Protein: CSASGQMVF. The chain couples TRBV20-1 to TRBJ2-5; D remains unclear. The CDR3 has 9 amino acids. CDR1 DFQATT and CDR2 SNEGSKA come from the germline V gene (reference sequence).

In this sample, this clonotype turned up a few times. The chain has TRBV7-9 and TRBJ2-1; a weak D match, TRBD1 (5 bases). Trimming took off 5 bases at V and 0 bases at J, with 14 bases between the two ends. This CDR3 has 16 amino acids. From germline, CDR1 is SEHNR and CDR2 FQNEAQ (reference sequence). The CDR3 here is CASSPQVLSSYNEQFF. The CDR3 DNA sequence: TGTGCCAGCAGCCCACAGGTCTTGAGCTCCTACAATGAGCAGTTCTTC.

The chain links TRBV28 to TRBJ2-7; 7 nucleotides agree with TRBD1. The CDR3 runs to 15 residues. V dropped 5 bases and J dropped 1; count of bases not matched to a gene: 8. Germline assignment: CDR1 MDHEN and CDR2 SYDVKM. Here the CDR3 DNA reads TGTGCCAGCAGTGAACAAGGGACAGCTTCCTACGAGCAGTACTTC. This codes for CASSEQGTASYEQYF.

The J gene is TRBJ1-6, the V gene TRBV6-5, with TRBD1 matching over 7 bases. This CDR3 is built from 15 residues. The V and J ends lost 2 bases and 7 bases, in that order; junction bases with no gene match: 5. Germline V gives CDR1 MNHEY, CDR2 SVGAGI. The CDR3, as DNA: TGTGCCAGCAGTTACGAGGACAGGCCGAATTCACCCCTCCACTTT. This encodes CASSYEDRPNSPLHF.

About this clonotype: A much larger clone lies one base from this, so it may be a read error. The rearrangement uses TRBV27 and TRBJ1-5; D not resolved. This CDR3 is built from 13 residues. The germline V and J ends were trimmed by 5 bases and 7 bases, with 12 bases remaining between them. The germline V gene encodes CDR1 MNHEY and CDR2 SMNVEV (reference sequence). CDR3 region: CASSGVQKQPQHF. As DNA, the CDR3 is TGTGCCAGCAGTGGGGTCCAGAAGCAGCCCCAGCATTTT.

The V and J genes are TRBV21-1 and TRBJ2-7. TRBV21-1 has pseudogene status. The CDR3 loop spans 16 amino acids. The DNA for the CDR3 is TGTGCCAGCAGCAAAGAGGGTCAGAGAATTTACTACGAGCAGTACTTC. Encoded protein: CASSKEGQRIYYEQYF.

This chain links TRBV12-3 or TRBV12-4 with TRBJ1-1; D unresolved. The CDR3 totals 15 residues. Between the trimmed V and J ends, which lost 7 bases and 0 bases, there was a span of 15 bases. The CDR3 spells CASTIRTPMNTEAFF. CDR3 DNA sequence: TGTGCCAGCACAATACGGACTCCGATGAACACTGAAGCTTTCTTT.

This clonotype appeared many times. This chain joins TRBV20-1 and TRBJ2-7, with D perhaps TRBD2 (7 bases). The CDR3 covers 14 residues. Trimming shortened V by 0 bases and J by 5 bases, and 14 bases separated the two germline ends. The V gene's germline CDR1 is DFQATT and CDR2 SNEGSKA (reference sequence). DNA for the CDR3: TGCAGTGCTAGAGATCGCACAGGGAGGGACGAGCAGTACTTC. Encoded protein: CSARDRTGRDEQYF.

This clonotype was detected many times. This chain joins TRBV6-6 and TRBJ2-5, with 8 bases fitting TRBD1. Germline values: CDR1 MNHNY, CDR2 SVGAGI (reference sequence). The CDR3 is 15 residues long. With V trimmed by 6 bases and J by 2 bases, 8 bases remained unmatched. The CDR3, as DNA: TGTGCCAGCAGCCCACCACAGGGGGAACAAGAGACCCAGTACTTC. Protein sequence: CASSPPQGEQETQYF.

This clonotype has a single count. A much larger clone lies one base from this, so it may be a read error. The chain carries TRBV4-1 and TRBJ2-1; D is possibly TRBD2 (6 bases). The J call is doubtful: the DNA matches TRBJ2-7 better. The germline CDR1 and CDR2 sequences are MGHRA and YSYEKL. This CDR3 is 15 amino acids long. The CDR3 DNA reads TGCGCCAGCAGCCAAGATGGGGGGTCGTACAATGAGCAGTACTTC. This codes for CASSQDGGSYNEQYF.

The sample holds many counts of this clonotype. This rearrangement joins TRBV4-2 to TRBJ2-1; 8 bases are shared with TRBD2. CDR3 length: 16 amino acids. In germline, CDR1 is LGHNA, CDR2 YNFKEQ. Trimming at V came to 1 base and at J to 8 bases, leaving 10 bases not matched to a gene. The CDR3, as DNA: TGTGCCAGCAGCCAAGGAGGGACTAGATGGGCCCATGAGCAGTTCTTC. It codes for CASSQGGTRWAHEQFF.

V is TRBV20-1 and J is TRBJ2-1; TRBD1 might be the D (6 bases). V was pared by 2 bases and J by 1 base, with 6 bases between. Per germline, CDR1 DFQATT and CDR2 SNEGSKA (reference sequence). The CDR3 consists of 13 residues. The DNA of the CDR3 is TGCAGTGCTAGAACAGGGTCCTACAATGAGCAGTTCTTC. Translated, it gives CSARTGSYNEQFF.

Only a few counts were recorded for this clonotype. The chain couples TRBV4-3 to TRBJ1-4; D may be TRBD1 (5 bases). V was cut by 4 bases and J by 0 bases, with 15 bases left in between. Germline loops: CDR1 LGHNA, CDR2 YSLEER. The CDR3 length is 17 residues. CDR3 nucleotides: TGCGCCAGCAGCCCTTGGGGCTCGGGCGCAACTAATGAAAAACTGTTTTTT. This codes for CASSPWGSGATNEKLFF.

The count of this clonotype is one. The rearrangement links TRBV29-1 to TRBJ1-5, with a weak D call TRBD1 (5 bases). The CDR3 is 14 residues long. Germline V gene lookup returns CDR1 SQVTM and CDR2 ANQGSEA. V was shortened by 6 bases and J by 0 bases, with 12 bases between the two germline ends. CDR3 nucleotide sequence: TGCAGCGTGGACGGACAAGATAGCAATCAGCCCCAGCATTTT. Translating it yields CSVDGQDSNQPQHF.

J is TRBJ2-3 and V is TRBV7-9; tentative D call: TRBD2 (6 bases). The CDR3 has 13 residues. The germline V gene has CDR1 SEHNR and CDR2 FQNEAQ (reference sequence). The V and J ends lost 11 bases and 1 base respectively, with 13 bases between them. CDR3 region: CAGNGGRTDTQYF. CDR3 nucleotides: TGTGCCGGAAATGGAGGGCGCACAGATACGCAGTATTTT. Full variable domain (remainder filled in from reference TRBV7-9 and TRBJ2-3): DTGVSQNPRHKITKRGQNVTFRCDPISEHNRLYWYRQTLGQGPEFLTYFQNEAQLEKSRLLSDRFSAERPKGSFSTLEIQRTEQGDSAMYLCAGNGGRTDTQYFGPGTRLTVL.

As to this clonotype: A clone one base away is much larger, so this may be a read error. The V gene is TRBV28, the J gene TRBJ2-5; 7 bases match TRBD2. Germline lookup yields CDR1 MDHEN and CDR2 SYDVKM. V shed 2 bases, J shed 0 bases, and the junction held 12 bases outside the gene matches. CDR3 length equals 18 residues. CDR3 amino acids: CASSLVGRSGDYQETQYF. The CDR3 bases are TGTGCCAGCAGTTTAGTGGGTCGCAGCGGGGACTACCAAGAGACCCAGTACTTC.

Worth noting for this clonotype: One junction end disagrees with the germline gene, perhaps due to a read error. The chain carries TRBV19 and TRBJ1-2; D may be TRBD1 (6 bases). CDR3 length equals 13 residues. Germline loops: CDR1 LNHDA, CDR2 SQIVND (reference sequence). The CDR3 here is CVSSIARGGGYTF. For the CDR3, the DNA is TGTGTCAGTAGTATAGCCAGGGGAGGCGGCTACACCTTC.

This clonotype appeared a few times. This may stem from a read error, because a much larger clone lies one nucleotide away. The chain joins TRBV6-5 to TRBJ2-6; TRBD1 matches at 9 bases. Germline V gene sequence: CDR1 MNHEY, CDR2 SVGAGI. This CDR3 spans 17 amino acids. The CDR3 spells CAGSSRTGVSGANVLTF. The CDR3 DNA follows: TGTGCCGGCAGTTCCCGGACAGGGGTGTCTGGGGCCAACGTCCTGACTTTC.

This clonotype was observed a handful of times. The chain recombines TRBV28 with TRBJ2-1; possible D gene TRBD2, 6 bases. V dropped 10 bases and J dropped 1 base, with 23 bases sitting between them. Looked up from germline, CDR1 is MDHEN and CDR2 is SYDVKM. The CDR3 extends over 17 amino acids. The CDR3 loop is CANGGTSRGDSYNEQFF. Written as DNA, the CDR3 is TGTGCCAACGGCGGAACTAGCCGCGGAGATTCCTACAATGAGCAGTTCTTC.

This clonotype was seen at least ten times. The chain combines TRBV27 with TRBJ2-1; no reliable D call. This CDR3 is 14 amino acids long. Germline V gene lookup returns CDR1 MNHEY and CDR2 SMNVEV (reference sequence). V was cut by 7 bases and J by 0 bases, with 10 bases left in between. The CDR3 loop is CASTKLGSYNEQFF. The CDR3, as DNA: TGTGCCAGCACCAAACTCGGCTCCTACAATGAGCAGTTCTTC.

This clonotype was seen ten or more times. The V and J genes are TRBV6-5 and TRBJ2-3, with a weak D call TRBD1 (6 bases). The CDR3 contains 14 residues. Looked up from germline, CDR1 is MNHEY and CDR2 is SVGAGI. Trimming stripped 5 bases from V and 1 base from J, with 10 bases between. CDR3 DNA sequence: TGTGCCAGCAGTCGGACAGCCGGCACAGATACGCAGTATTTT. It is translated as CASSRTAGTDTQYF.

This rearrangement joins TRBV11-1 to TRBJ2-5, with D possibly being TRBD2 (6 bases). This CDR3 comprises 15 residues. Germline CDR1 is SGHAT and CDR2 is FQDESV (reference sequence). The V and J ends lost 3 bases and 1 base respectively, with 12 bases between them. The CDR3 DNA follows: TGTGCCAGCAGCTTTGGGGGGACTCCCCAAGAGACCCAGTACTTC. It translates to CASSFGGTPQETQYF.

This clonotype has a single count. CDR3 in amino acids: CASTRGVTGGTEAFF. The CDR3, as DNA: TGTGCCAGCACTAGAGGAGTTACAGGCGGCACTGAAGCTTTCTTT. V usage is TRBV11-1 and J usage is TRBJ1-1; the D gene is possibly TRBD1 (5 bases). The V and J ends lost 7 bases and 4 bases respectively, with 19 bases between them. This CDR3 spans 15 amino acids. Germline-derived CDR1 and CDR2 are SGHAT and FQDESV (reference sequence).

Comments on this clonotype: Being one base from a much bigger clone, this may be a read error. This chain joins TRBV5-5 and TRBJ2-1; 8 nucleotides match TRBD1. The DNA end favors TRBJ2-7, so the J call may be wrong. Germline CDR1 and CDR2: SGHKS and YYEKEE (reference sequence). The CDR3 runs 15 residues. CDR3 sequence reads: CASSLPQGARNEQYF. Here the CDR3 DNA reads TGTGCCAGCAGCTTGCCCCAGGGGGCAAGGAATGAGCAGTACTTC.

This clonotype was found once. The chain links TRBV20-1 to TRBJ1-2; D remains ambiguous. The CDR3 is 15 residues long. The V gene's germline CDR1 is DFQATT and CDR2 SNEGSKA (reference sequence). Trimming shortened V by 5 bases and J by 0 bases, and 16 bases separated the two germline ends. The CDR3 region has the DNA TGCAGTGCTCCGGGGTGGCTCGGACCTAACTATGGCTACACCTTC. This gives the protein CSAPGWLGPNYGYTF.